This T cell receptor (beta chain) was sequenced in a study of blood T cell repertoires in COVID-19. About the study: COVID-19 samples collected from the United States, Italy and Spain covered acute and convalescent phases.

Authors' methods: It was from reference gene primer amplification that nucleated cell counts were estimated. Sequencing used immunoSEQ multiplex PCR; TCRdb keeps in-frame clones, though not all of them. V and J calls plus clone size are reproduced from that table; the DNA served to infer D and trimming. The table lists 75,000 to 85,000 clones, approximately 84% of them singletons. The CDR3 has 15 residues. Germline CDR1 MNHEY, CDR2 SVGAGI. V lost 6 bases to trimming and J lost 4 bases; unmatched junction nucleotides: 7. This clone was recorded only once. A Seattle source enrolled patients during active infection and followed them longitudinally.

The chain couples TRBV6-5 to TRBJ1-3; 9 nucleotides match TRBD1. The specimen sequenced was peripheral blood. The clonotype was recovered from a man in his 60s with COVID-19, enrolled during active disease. CDR3 coding DNA: TGTGCCAGCAGCCCCGACAGGGGGATCGGAAACACCATATATTTT. This sequence encodes CASSPDRGIGNTIYF.